One and the same sample provided the 21 T cell receptor beta chains below, sequenced in a study of CD8 T cells in ankylosing spondylitis. MiXCR was run by TCRdb on the 5' RACE reads, yielding one entry per CDR3 protein. In the table there are some 8,900 distinct CDR3 sequences, 3.9% of which are singletons. The sequencing input was blood, either unsorted or a sorted T cell fraction (not recorded which). The receptors stem from a female donor with ankylosing spondylitis or in good health (not recorded which).

This clonotype was detected only a few times. This chain links TRBV9 with TRBJ2-1; D is possibly TRBD1 or TRBD2 (6 bases each). Trimming pared 3 bases from V and 0 bases from J, leaving 19 bases between. The V gene's germline CDR1 is SGDLS and CDR2 YYNGEE. The CDR3 contains 18 residues. In nucleotides, the CDR3 is TGTGCCAGCAGCGGGGGGGCGCGCGGGCGCAGCTCCTACAATGAGCAGTTCTTC. Its protein is CASSGGARGRSSYNEQFF.

This clonotype was detected ten times or more. The chain combines TRBV9 with TRBJ2-1; TRBD2 matches 8 bases. Losses at the gene ends were 4 bases for V and 4 bases for J; bases not matched to a gene: 7. The CDR3 extends over 15 amino acids. Germline assignment: CDR1 SGDLS and CDR2 YYNGEE. CDR3 residues: CASSPTGGGYNEQFF. The CDR3 coding sequence is TGTGCCAGCAGCCCGACGGGCGGGGGGTACAATGAGCAGTTCTTC.

This clonotype was detected many times. CDR3 protein: CASSVAVAGPEAFF. CDR3 coding DNA: TGTGCCAGCAGCGTAGCCGTCGCAGGGCCTGAAGCTTTCTTT. The chain uses TRBV9 and TRBJ1-1, with D perhaps matching TRBD1 (5 bases). The CDR3 runs to 14 residues. The germline V gene has CDR1 SGDLS and CDR2 YYNGEE. Trimming removed 0 bases from V and 6 bases from J, with 12 bases in between.

This clonotype occurred a few times. The chain joins TRBV9 to TRBJ2-2; D remains ambiguous. With 0 bases removed from V and 5 bases from J, the gap between germline ends came to 5 bases. The CDR3 spans 13 residues. Germline CDR1 SGDLS, CDR2 YYNGEE. In nucleotides, the CDR3 is TGTGCCAGCAGCGTAGGGCGTACCGGGGAGCTGTTTTTT. Its translation: CASSVGRTGELFF. The full variable domain, with the rest looked up from reference TRBV9 and TRBJ2-2, is DSGVTQTPKHLITATGQRVTLRCSPRSGDLSVYWYQQSLDQGLQFLIQYYNGEERAKGNILERFSAQQFPDLHSELNLSSLELGDSALYFCASSVGRTGELFFGEGSRLTVL.

This clonotype was counted at least ten times. J is TRBJ1-2 and V is TRBV9; a possible D gene is TRBD1 (5 bases). Germline CDR1 is SGDLS and CDR2 is YYNGEE. The CDR3 sequence is 15 residues long. V dropped 4 bases and J dropped 5 bases, with 18 bases sitting between them. For the CDR3, the DNA is TGTGCCAGCAGCCCCACCGACGGGGCCCATTATGGCTACACCTTC. Protein sequence: CASSPTDGAHYGYTF.

This clonotype was counted at least ten times. This rearrangement joins TRBV9 to TRBJ1-2; D remains unclear. Germline V gives CDR1 SGDLS, CDR2 YYNGEE. The ends were cut back, 0 bases at V and 8 bases at J, with 14 bases in the middle. CDR3 length equals 14 residues. This CDR3 is CASSVESQDGGYTF. CDR3 bases: TGTGCCAGCAGCGTAGAGTCCCAGGACGGAGGCTACACCTTC.

This clonotype was observed at least ten times. The chain employs TRBV6-2 or TRBV6-3 and TRBJ2-7; TRBD1 aligns across 9 bases. The germline V gene encodes CDR1 MNHEY and CDR2 SVGEGT. The CDR3 is 17 amino acids. J was trimmed by 2 bases and V by 5 bases; bases with no gene match: 13. CDR3 region: CASSPPQGTGTAYEQYF. The CDR3 nucleotides are TGTGCCAGCAGTCCACCACAGGGGACAGGGACCGCCTACGAGCAGTACTTC.

The sample holds many counts of this clonotype. The genes are TRBV9 and TRBJ2-5; possible D gene TRBD1, 6 bases. CDR3 length equals 15 residues. Germline CDR1 reads SGDLS; CDR2 reads YYNGEE. V lost 5 bases and J 3 bases, leaving 17 bases between the germline ends. CDR3 DNA sequence: TGTGCCAGCAGTGCTCAACAGGGCTTAAAAGAGACCCAGTACTTC. It is translated as CASSAQQGLKETQYF.

This clonotype is deemed medium-sized (0.01 to 0.1%). The V gene is TRBV9, the J gene TRBJ1-5; no clear D. CDR1 and CDR2 from the germline V gene are SGDLS and YYNGEE. The CDR3 totals 13 residues. Deletions cut 4 bases from V and 3 bases from J, with 8 bases between. CDR3 residues: CASSQDPNQPQHF. In DNA form, the CDR3 reads TGTGCCAGCAGCCAGGATCCCAATCAGCCCCAGCATTTT.

Many counts were recorded for this clonotype. The chain couples TRBV9 to TRBJ2-1, with 14 bases that match TRBD2. The germline V gene encodes CDR1 SGDLS and CDR2 YYNGEE. CDR3 length equals 16 residues. Trimming at V came to 5 bases and at J to 2 bases, leaving 3 bases not matched to a gene. The CDR3 DNA reads as TGTGCCAGCAGGGGGACTAGCGGGGGCACCTACAATGAGCAGTTCTTC. Amino acid sequence: CASRGTSGGTYNEQFF.

This clonotype is medium-sized by share. The chain is built from TRBV9 and TRBJ2-5, with TRBD2 as a possible D gene (6 bases). The CDR3 contains 15 residues. Germline V gene lookup returns CDR1 SGDLS and CDR2 YYNGEE. V was pared by 2 bases and J by 4 bases, with 15 bases between. The CDR3 reads CASSVGLGVGETQYF. For the CDR3, the DNA is TGTGCCAGCAGCGTGGGACTGGGGGTCGGAGAGACCCAGTACTTC.

Only a few counts were recorded for this clonotype. This rearrangement joins TRBV9 to TRBJ2-1, with TRBD2 matching 15 bases. The germline CDR1 and CDR2 sequences are SGDLS and YYNGEE. The CDR3 runs 17 residues. The V gene end was trimmed by 4 bases and the J gene end by 1 base; junction bases not matched to a gene: 3. The CDR3 here is CASSMGLAGGSYNEQFF. The DNA for the CDR3 is TGTGCCAGCAGCATGGGACTAGCGGGGGGTTCCTACAATGAGCAGTTCTTC. Together with reference TRBV9 and TRBJ2-1, the CDR3 gives the full variable domain: DSGVTQTPKHLITATGQRVTLRCSPRSGDLSVYWYQQSLDQGLQFLIQYYNGEERAKGNILERFSAQQFPDLHSELNLSSLELGDSALYFCASSMGLAGGSYNEQFFGPGTRLTVL.

This clonotype is medium-sized by share. V and J are TRBV9 and TRBJ1-5; D remains ambiguous. The CDR3 is 15 amino acids. Per the germline V gene, CDR1 is SGDLS and CDR2 is YYNGEE. Trimming cost V 0 bases and J 5 bases, with 12 bases left between them. CDR3 sequence (DNA): TGTGCCAGCAGCGTAGGCCCGCGGACGGATCAGCCCCAGCATTTT. Protein: CASSVGPRTDQPQHF.

This clonotype appeared many times. The chain couples TRBV9 to TRBJ2-7; D gene ambiguous. The CDR3 consists of 15 residues. Between the trimmed V and J ends, which lost 0 bases and 3 bases, there was a span of 13 bases. Germline-derived CDR1 and CDR2 are SGDLS and YYNGEE. The CDR3 region is CASSVEGYGSYEQYF. In nucleotides, the CDR3 is TGTGCCAGCAGCGTAGAAGGATATGGTAGCTACGAGCAGTACTTC.

The genes are TRBV9 and TRBJ2-2, with D possibly being TRBD2 (8 bases). The ends were cut back, 4 bases at V and 1 base at J, with 20 bases in the middle. The germline CDR1 and CDR2 sequences are SGDLS and YYNGEE. The CDR3 extends over 18 amino acids. In DNA form, the CDR3 reads TGTGCCAGCAGCCACTACAGGGGAACTAGCGGGAACACCGGGGAGCTGTTTTTT. It translates to CASSHYRGTSGNTGELFF.

The chain carries TRBV9 and TRBJ2-3; 13 nucleotides match TRBD2. J was trimmed by 4 bases and V by 4 bases; bases with no gene match: 21. There are 21 residues in the CDR3. Germline V gene data show CDR1 as SGDLS and CDR2 as YYNGEE. The CDR3 region is CASSTRRGLAGPGFNSDTQYF. DNA for the CDR3: TGTGCCAGCAGCACCCGTCGGGGACTAGCGGGGCCAGGCTTTAATTCAGATACGCAGTATTTT. The whole variable domain, filled in from reference TRBV9 and TRBJ2-3, reads DSGVTQTPKHLITATGQRVTLRCSPRSGDLSVYWYQQSLDQGLQFLIQYYNGEERAKGNILERFSAQQFPDLHSELNLSSLELGDSALYFCASSTRRGLAGPGFNSDTQYFGPGTRLTVL.

At least ten counts were recorded for this clonotype. This rearrangement joins TRBV9 to TRBJ2-5, with a weak D call TRBD2 (6 bases). The CDR3 totals 14 residues. Trimming shortened V by 0 bases and J by 4 bases, and 10 bases separated the two germline ends. CDR1 SGDLS and CDR2 YYNGEE come from the germline V gene. The CDR3 sequence is CASSVVDYSETQYF. Written as DNA, the CDR3 is TGTGCCAGCAGCGTAGTGGACTACTCAGAGACCCAGTACTTC.

In its sample, this clonotype ranks as medium-sized (0.01 to 0.1%). This chain links TRBV9 with TRBJ1-1; 9 bases are a match to TRBD1. The junction had 5 bases not matched to a gene; V was cut back by 4 bases and J by 1 base. Germline V lookup: CDR1 SGDLS, CDR2 YYNGEE. CDR3 length equals 15 residues. CDR3 loop: CASSLTGGANTEAFF. The CDR3 DNA sequence: TGTGCCAGCAGCCTAACAGGGGGCGCGAACACTGAAGCTTTCTTT.

This clonotype was picked up many times. V gene TRBV9 combines with J gene TRBJ1-1, with D maybe TRBD1 (6 bases). The V and J ends lost 0 bases and 6 bases respectively, with 9 bases between them. Per the germline V gene, CDR1 is SGDLS and CDR2 is YYNGEE. The CDR3 is 13 amino acids. The CDR3 loop reads CASSVGGQAEAFF. In DNA, the CDR3 is TGTGCCAGCAGCGTAGGGGGGCAGGCTGAAGCTTTCTTT.

As for this clonotype: Being one base from a much bigger clone, this may be a read error. V and J are TRBV9 and TRBJ1-1; no firm D call. Germline V gene data show CDR1 as SGDLS and CDR2 as YYNGEE. CDR3 length equals 12 residues. Trimming took 3 bases from V and 5 from J, leaving 8 bases between them. This CDR3 is CASSDYRTEAFF. The CDR3 DNA is TGTGCCAGCAGCGACTATCGGACTGAAGCTTTCTTT.

For this clonotype: This may arise from a read error, as a much more abundant clone is one base away. The chain uses TRBV9 and TRBJ1-6, with D unclear. The germline V and J ends were trimmed by 5 bases and 5 bases, with 14 bases remaining between them. The CDR3 is 15 residues long. The germline CDR1 and CDR2 sequences are SGDLS and YYNGEE. The CDR3 region is CASRSETKDNSPLHF. CDR3 DNA: TGTGCCAGCAGGTCAGAAACCAAGGATAATTCACCCCTCCACTTT.